Shown below are 3 T cell receptor beta chains from a single sample sequenced in a study of immune evolution from preneoplasia to lung adenocarcinoma. TCRdb's copy holds only in-frame clones and misses some; the assay was immunoSEQ multiplex PCR. The data contain some 4,900 clones, 78% of them singletons. Sequenced sample: FFPE normal lung tissue adjacent to the tumor. All receptors come from a person between 50 and 70 years old with lung adenocarcinoma.

The gene calls are TRBV2 and TRBJ1-5; no reliable D call. Germline CDR1 SNHLY, CDR2 FYNNEI. V lost 1 base, J lost 8 bases, and 12 bases lay in between. The CDR3 is 14 amino acids. The CDR3 loop is CASSEVERAEPQHF. DNA of the CDR3: TGTGCCAGCAGTGAAGTAGAGCGGGCGGAGCCCCAGCATTTT.

The chain combines TRBV4-1 with TRBJ2-5; no definite D call. V was shortened by 6 bases and J by 4 bases, with 21 bases between the two germline ends. Germline-derived CDR1 and CDR2 are MGHRA and YSYEKL. The CDR3 sequence is 16 residues long. The CDR3 DNA follows: TGCGCCAGCAGTCTCAGGCAACTCCGGACGGGAGAGACCCAGTACTTC. Protein product: CASSLRQLRTGETQYF.

The rearrangement joins TRBV14 to TRBJ2-2, with D possibly being TRBD2 (6 bases). This CDR3 is built from 14 residues. Germline assignment: CDR1 SGHDN and CDR2 FVKESK. V dropped 4 bases and J dropped 4 bases, with 10 bases sitting between them. The CDR3 spells CASSPLGGTGELFF. The CDR3 nucleotides read TGTGCCAGCAGCCCCCTGGGAGGCACCGGGGAGCTGTTTTTT. The full variable domain, completed using reference TRBV14 and TRBJ2-2, is EAGVTQFPSHSVIEKGQTVTLRCDPISGHDNLYWYRRVMGKEIKFLLHFVKESKQDESGMPNNRFLAERTGGTYSTLKVQPAELEDSGVYFCASSPLGGTGELFFGEGSRLTVL.